This is a list of T cell receptor beta chains from one sample in a study of CD8 T cells in Susac syndrome. TCRdb re-called the immunoSEQ multiplex PCR reads with MiXCR, one entry per CDR3 protein. The sample records over 95,000 distinct CDR3 sequences, roughly 91% being singletons. Sequenced sample: CD4+ T cells from PBMCs. These receptor sequences come from a human donor in good health. Each CDR3 is given without its conserved first and last residue. Clone size appears in some rows only: once, few, many, or a class for an expanded clone.

J gene | clone size | V gene | CDR3 protein
TRBJ1-1 | - | TRBV9 | ASSRIGRRSTEAF
TRBJ2-1 | - | TRBV25-1 | ASSVSGRRNEQF
TRBJ2-7 | - | TRBV5-5 | ASSLDYEEY
TRBJ2-7 | - | TRBV7-2 | ASSKQGPSYEQY
TRBJ2-2 | - | TRBV20-1 | SAAPGGGMNTGELF
TRBJ1-4 | - | TRBV7-9 | ASSLGRGNEKLF
TRBJ2-5 | - | TRBV5-4 | ASSSRAWTGILGETQY
TRBJ1-5 | - | TRBV29-1 | SVETPGCSNQPQH
TRBJ1-6 | - | TRBV12-3/TRBV12-4 | ASRGQDEVPLH
TRBJ1-5 | - | TRBV19 | ASSTESGGPNQPQH
TRBJ2-5 | - | TRBV5-6 | ASSRVASGSQETQY
TRBJ1-5 | - | TRBV2 | ASSEGRPNQPQH
TRBJ1-1 | once | TRBV29-1 | SGAAGNTEAF
TRBJ1-1 | - | TRBV6-5 | ASTDRLNTEAF
TRBJ2-3 | few | TRBV9 | ASQSRGGTDTQY
TRBJ1-5 | - | TRBV5-6 | ASSLWTISNQPQH
TRBJ2-2 | - | TRBV12-5 | ASGRGQGYPFAGELF
TRBJ2-1 | - | TRBV30 | AWSARLAVSNEQF
TRBJ1-4 | - | TRBV20-1 | SALQGGDEKLF
TRBJ2-5 | - | TRBV11-2 | ASSLAGGNQETQY
TRBJ2-7 | few | TRBV5-1 | ASRAQGEVHEQY
TRBJ2-7 | few | TRBV29-1 | SAAGTSSYEQY
TRBJ2-1 | - | TRBV7-2 | ASSLVSGTGNEQF
TRBJ2-3 | - | TRBV15 | ATSSPQRASTDTQY
TRBJ2-7 | few | TRBV2 | ASSEAGNYEQY
TRBJ1-2 | - | TRBV29-1 | SVEYGQLYGYT
TRBJ2-7 | - | TRBV25-1 | ASSKTGTGGYEQY
TRBJ2-7 | - | TRBV5-1 | ASSSQGIIHEQY
TRBJ1-1 | - | TRBV7-9 | ASSFPDSGNTEAF
TRBJ2-5 | - | TRBV10-3 | AISDGAGQVETQY
TRBJ2-5 | once | TRBV7-2 | ASSSGGASQETQY
TRBJ1-1 | once | TRBV5-1 | ASSQTGGNTEAF
TRBJ2-7 | few | TRBV6-2/TRBV6-3 | ASSYLATPYEQY
TRBJ2-7 | few | TRBV7-2 | ASSYGGDEQY
TRBJ2-7 | - | TRBV7-2 | ASSLEAGQGHNEQY
TRBJ1-1 | - | TRBV29-1 | SVETGGMNTEAF
TRBJ2-5 | - | TRBV28 | ASSLYSGTGVSETQY
TRBJ2-1 | - | TRBV29-1 | SVRGGSYNEQF
TRBJ1-1 | - | TRBV7-9 | ASSLVSGTPDTEAF
TRBJ1-2 | - | TRBV7-9 | ASSLDGTGGAYGYT
TRBJ1-5 | - | TRBV20-1 | SARADRGGNQPQH
TRBJ1-3 | - | TRBV7-2 | ASSDRWGGASGNTIY
TRBJ2-4 | - | TRBV20-1 | SASPTAKNIQY
TRBJ2-1 | - | TRBV7-8 | ASSPEAPNEQF
TRBJ2-5 | - | TRBV2 | ASSVGTEETQY
TRBJ1-2 | - | TRBV4-1 | ASSRIDRGLGGYT